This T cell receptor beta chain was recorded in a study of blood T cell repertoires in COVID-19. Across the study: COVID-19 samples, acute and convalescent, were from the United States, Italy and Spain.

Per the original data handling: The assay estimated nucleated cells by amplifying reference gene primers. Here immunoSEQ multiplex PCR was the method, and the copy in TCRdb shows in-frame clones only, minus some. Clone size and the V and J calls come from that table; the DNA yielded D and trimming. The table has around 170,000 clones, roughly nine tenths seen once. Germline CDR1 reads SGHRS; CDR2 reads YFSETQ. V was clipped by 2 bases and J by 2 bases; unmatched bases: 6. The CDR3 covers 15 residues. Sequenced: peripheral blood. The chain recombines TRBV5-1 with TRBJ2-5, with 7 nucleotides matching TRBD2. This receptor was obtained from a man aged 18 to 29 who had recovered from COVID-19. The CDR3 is CASSLNLAAQETQYF. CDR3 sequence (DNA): TGCGCCAGCAGCTTAAATCTAGCGGCTCAAGAGACCCAGTACTTC.